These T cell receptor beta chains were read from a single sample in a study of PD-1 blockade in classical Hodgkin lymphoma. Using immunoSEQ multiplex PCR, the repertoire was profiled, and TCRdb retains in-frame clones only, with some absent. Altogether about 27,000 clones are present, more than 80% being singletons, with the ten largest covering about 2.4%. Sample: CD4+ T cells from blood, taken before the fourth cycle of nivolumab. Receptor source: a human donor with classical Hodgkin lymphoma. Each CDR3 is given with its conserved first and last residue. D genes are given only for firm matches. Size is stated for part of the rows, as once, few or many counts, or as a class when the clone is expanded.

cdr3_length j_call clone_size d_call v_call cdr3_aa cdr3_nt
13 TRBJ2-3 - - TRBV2 CASNPFFTDTQYF TGTGCCAGCAATCCCTTTTTCACAGATACGCAGTATTTT
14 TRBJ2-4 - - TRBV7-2 CASSLGGRENIQYF TGTGCCAGCAGCTTAGGAGGAAGGGAAAACATTCAGTACTTC
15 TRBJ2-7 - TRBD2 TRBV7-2 CASSRVGGMDRGRHF TGTGCCAGCAGCCGGGTGGGAGGGATGGACCGCGGGAGGCACTTC
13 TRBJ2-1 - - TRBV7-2 CASSLADRGGQFF TGTGCCAGCAGCTTAGCGGACCGAGGTGGGCAGTTCTTC
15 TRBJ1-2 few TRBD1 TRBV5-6 CASSHRTGGRYGYTF TGTGCCAGCAGCCATCGGACAGGGGGCCGGTATGGCTACACCTTC
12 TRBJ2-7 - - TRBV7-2 CASSSLGVEQYF TGTGCCAGCAGCTCCCTGGGTGTCGAGCAGTACTTC
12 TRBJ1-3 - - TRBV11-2 CASSLGRNTIYF TGTGCCAGCAGCTTAGGAAGAAACACCATATATTTT
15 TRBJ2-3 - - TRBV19 CASTLGHPSTDTQYF TGTGCCAGTACCCTGGGACACCCTAGCACAGATACGCAGTATTTT
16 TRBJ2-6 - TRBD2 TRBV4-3 CASSRGGISGANVLTF TGCGCCAGCAGCCGCGGGGGAATCTCTGGGGCCAACGTCCTGACTTTC
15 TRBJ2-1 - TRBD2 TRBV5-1 CASGDLAGGPGEQFF TGCGCCAGCGGGGATCTAGCGGGAGGGCCGGGTGAGCAGTTCTTC
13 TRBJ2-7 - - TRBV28 CASSSQGPLVSYF TGTGCCAGCAGTTCACAGGGCCCGCTGGTATCTTACTTC
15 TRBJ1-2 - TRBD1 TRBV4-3 CASSQQGAFSYGYTF TGCGCCAGCAGCCAACAGGGGGCCTTCTCCTATGGCTACACCTTC
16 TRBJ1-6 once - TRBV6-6 CATRTGGLGLNSPLHF TGTGCCACCCGTACTGGTGGGTTGGGCCTTAATTCACCCCTCCACTTT
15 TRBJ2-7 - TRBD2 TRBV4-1 CASSQGGLAGYEQYF TGCGCCAGCAGCCAAGGGGGACTAGCGGGCTACGAGCAGTACTTC
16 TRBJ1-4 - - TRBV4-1 CASSQGQVGANEKLFF TGCGCCAGCAGCCAAGGACAGGTTGGGGCTAATGAAAAACTGTTTTTT
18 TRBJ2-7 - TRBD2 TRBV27 CASSLIGGRRDVELKQYF TGTGCCAGCAGTTTAATAGGCGGGAGGAGGGATGTCGAACTAAAGCAGTACTTC
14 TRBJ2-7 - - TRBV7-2 CASSLWGGGYEQYF TGTGCCAGCAGCTTATGGGGTGGTGGCTACGAGCAGTACTTC
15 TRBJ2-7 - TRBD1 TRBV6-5 CASSERDRGLGEQYF TGTGCCAGCAGCGAGAGGGACAGGGGGTTAGGGGAGCAGTACTTC
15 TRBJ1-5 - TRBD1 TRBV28 CASRIWGQNNQPQHF TGTGCCAGCAGAATTTGGGGACAGAACAATCAGCCCCAGCATTTT
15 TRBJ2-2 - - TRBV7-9 CASIPRGSNTGELFF TGTGCCAGCATACCGCGAGGTTCGAACACCGGGGAGCTGTTTTTT
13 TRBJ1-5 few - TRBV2 CASSEGGTQPQHF TGTGCCAGCAGTGAGGGGGGGACTCAGCCCCAGCATTTT
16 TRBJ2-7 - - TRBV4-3 CASSQEFAGISYEQYF TGCGCCAGCAGCCAAGAATTTGCGGGGATCTCCTACGAGCAGTACTTC
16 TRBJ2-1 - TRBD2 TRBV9 CASSVSSGRVYNEQFF TGTGCCAGCAGCGTATCTAGCGGGAGGGTATACAATGAGCAGTTCTTC
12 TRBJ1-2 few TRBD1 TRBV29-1 CSVTGGGGGYTF TGCAGCGTCACAGGGGGCGGCGGTGGCTACACCTTC
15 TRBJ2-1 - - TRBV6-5 CASTYLGARPDEQFF TGTGCCAGCACCTACCTGGGGGCCAGGCCGGATGAGCAGTTCTTC
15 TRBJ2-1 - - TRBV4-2 CASSQDAVSYNEQFF TGTGCCAGCAGCCAAGATGCGGTCTCCTACAATGAGCAGTTCTTC
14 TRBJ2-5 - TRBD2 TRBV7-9 CASSPGLAEETQYF TGTGCCAGCAGCCCTGGACTAGCAGAAGAGACCCAGTACTTC
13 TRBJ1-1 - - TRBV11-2 CASSPLGKAEAFF TGTGCCAGCAGCCCCCTCGGGAAGGCTGAAGCTTTCTTT
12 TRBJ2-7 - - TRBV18 CASSPGTYEQYF TGTGCCAGCTCCCCGGGGACCTACGAGCAGTACTTC
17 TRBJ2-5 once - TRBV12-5 CASGFGKKQGLGETQYF TGTGCTAGTGGTTTTGGTAAAAAGCAGGGGTTGGGGGAGACCCAGTACTTC
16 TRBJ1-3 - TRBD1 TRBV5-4 CASSPTGTGIGNTIYF TGTGCCAGCAGCCCCACCGGGACAGGGATTGGAAACACCATATATTTT
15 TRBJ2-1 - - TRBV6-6 CASSPRTRRGGEQFF TGTGCCAGCAGTCCCAGGACACGACGGGGAGGTGAGCAGTTCTTC
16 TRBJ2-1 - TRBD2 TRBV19 CASSIAIAGGYNEQFF TGTGCCAGTAGTATAGCAATAGCGGGAGGGTACAATGAGCAGTTCTTC
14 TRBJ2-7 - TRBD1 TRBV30 CAWRPGQGTYEQYF TGTGCCTGGAGGCCGGGACAGGGAACCTACGAGCAGTACTTC
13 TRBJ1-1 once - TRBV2 CASDGRTNTEAFF TGTGCCAGTGACGGACGGACAAACACTGAAGCTTTCTTT
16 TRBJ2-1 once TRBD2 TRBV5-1 CASSLVVAGGPVEQFF TGCGCCAGCAGCTTGGTGGTAGCGGGAGGGCCAGTTGAGCAGTTCTTC
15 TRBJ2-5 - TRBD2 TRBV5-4 CASSSQLAGAETQYF TGTGCCAGCAGCTCCCAACTAGCGGGAGCAGAGACCCAGTACTTC
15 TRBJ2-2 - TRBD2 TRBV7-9 CASSFSLAGARELFF TGTGCCAGCAGCTTTTCGCTAGCGGGAGCCAGGGAGCTGTTTTTT
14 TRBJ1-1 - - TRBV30 CAWNRERIDTEAFF TGTGCCTGGAATAGGGAGAGAATTGACACTGAAGCTTTCTTT
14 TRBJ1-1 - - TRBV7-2 CASSLRGFATEAFF TGTGCCAGCAGCTTACGAGGGTTTGCGACTGAAGCTTTCTTT
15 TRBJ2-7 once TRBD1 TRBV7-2 CASSLATGDLGEQYF TGTGCCAGCAGCTTGGCGACAGGGGATCTCGGCGAGCAGTACTTC
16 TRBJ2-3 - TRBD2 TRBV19 CASSRKTSGARDTQYF TGTGCCAGTAGTAGAAAAACTAGCGGGGCAAGAGATACGCAGTATTTT
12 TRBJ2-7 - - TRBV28 CASSLPPYEQYF TGTGCCAGCAGTCTCCCCCCCTACGAGCAGTACTTC
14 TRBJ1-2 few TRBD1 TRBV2 CASSRDSINYGYTF TGTGCCAGCAGTAGGGACAGTATTAACTATGGCTACACCTTC
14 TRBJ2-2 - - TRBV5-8 CASSFQTRDGELFF TGTGCCAGCAGCTTCCAGACCCGCGATGGGGAGCTGTTTTTT
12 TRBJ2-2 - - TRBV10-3 CAISGDTGELFF TGTGCCATCAGCGGAGATACCGGGGAGCTGTTTTTT
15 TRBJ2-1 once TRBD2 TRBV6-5 CASSLSGRGYNEQFF TGTGCCAGCAGTTTAAGCGGGAGAGGGTACAATGAGCAGTTCTTC
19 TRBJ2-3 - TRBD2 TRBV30 CAWSVLPGELAGVADTQYF TGTGCCTGGAGTGTACTCCCCGGGGAACTAGCGGGAGTAGCAGATACGCAGTATTTT
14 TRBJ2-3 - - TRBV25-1 CASSGRDFQDTQYF TGTGCCAGCAGTGGGAGGGACTTCCAGGATACGCAGTATTTT
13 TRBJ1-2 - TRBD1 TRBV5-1 CASSRQGEYGYTF TGCGCCAGCAGCCGACAGGGGGAATATGGCTACACCTTC
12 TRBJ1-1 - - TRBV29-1 CSGTGGNTEAFF TGCAGCGGCACAGGAGGGAACACTGAAGCTTTCTTT
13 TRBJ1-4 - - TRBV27 CASSFQLNEKLFF TGTGCCAGCAGTTTTCAGCTTAATGAAAAACTGTTTTTT
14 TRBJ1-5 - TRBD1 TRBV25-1 CASSEPGGHQPQHF TGTGCCAGCAGTGAACCAGGGGGCCATCAGCCCCAGCATTTT
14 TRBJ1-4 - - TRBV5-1 CASSFSREGEKLFF TGCGCCAGCAGCTTTTCCAGGGAGGGGGAAAAACTGTTTTTT